Each of the 31 T cell receptor beta chains below was sequenced from the same sample in a study of blood T cell repertoires in COVID-19 (dated by TCRdb to 2018 to 2020). The receptor library was made with the immunoSEQ multiplex PCR assay. The immuneACCESS repertoire file appears here via TCRdb, limited to in-frame rearrangements. These files lack a portion of the clones; in checked studies, under half of the deficit traces to unresolved V genes, and the cause of the others is not known. The sample table shows around 170,000 clones, and around 86% are seen once. The ten largest clones take up around 0.5% of the sample. Sequencing was carried out using peripheral blood. The source of these receptors is a man between 60 and 70 years old with COVID-19, enrolled during active disease.

This sequence joins TRBV7-2 and TRBJ2-3, with a tentative D call TRBD2 (5 bases). Looked up from germline, CDR1 is SGHTA and CDR2 is FQGNSA. This CDR3 spans 13 amino acids. Trimming took off 4 bases at V and 6 bases at J, with 11 bases between the two ends. The CDR3: CASSSEGWDTQYF. The CDR3 DNA sequence: TGTGCCAGCAGCTCCGAGGGCTGGGATACGCAGTATTTT.

The rearrangement uses TRBV4-3 and TRBJ2-1; D is uncertain. The V gene's germline CDR1 is LGHNA and CDR2 YSLEER. The CDR3 contains 14 residues. Trimming removed 4 bases at V and 1 base at J, with 8 bases between. The CDR3 DNA sequence: TGCGCCAGCAGCCGAGACTTATCCTACAATGAGCAGTTCTTC. Translation gives CASSRDLSYNEQFF.

This clone showed up just once. V and J are TRBV6-6 and TRBJ1-5, with D tentatively TRBD1 (6 bases). Trimming removed 5 bases at V and 5 bases at J, with 10 bases between. Germline loops: CDR1 MNHNY, CDR2 SVGAGI (reference sequence). The CDR3 covers 13 residues. CDR3 region: CASSNYRDQPQHF. CDR3 DNA sequence: TGTGCCAGCAGTAACTACAGGGATCAGCCCCAGCATTTT.

The table lists this clone with a count of one. The J gene is TRBJ1-1, the V gene TRBV18; the match to TRBD1 covers 8 bases. Germline V gene data show CDR1 as KGHSH and CDR2 as LQKENI. The CDR3 extends over 15 amino acids. Trimming removed 3 bases from V and 0 bases from J; junction bases left unmatched: 3. CDR3 in DNA: TGTGCCAGCTCACCCAGACAGGGGATGAACACTGAAGCTTTCTTT. It codes for CASSPRQGMNTEAFF.

This clone came up a few times. This chain links TRBV18 with TRBJ1-3; D not certain. V was trimmed by 1 base and J by 3 bases, leaving 7 bases between them. The CDR3 runs 14 residues. Germline CDR1 and CDR2: KGHSH and LQKENI. The CDR3 nucleotides read TGTGCCAGCTCACCACAGTCGGTTGGAAACACCATATATTTT. This codes for CASSPQSVGNTIYF.

CDR3 region: CASKDRVLGEQYF. CDR3 bases: TGTGCCAGCAAAGACAGGGTCTTAGGCGAGCAGTACTTC. This sequence joins TRBV3-1 (or the pseudogene TRBV3-2) and TRBJ2-7, with 7 bases identical to TRBD1. Germline-derived CDR1 and CDR2 are LGHDT and YNNKEL (reference sequence). Germline trimming cut 7 bases from V and 6 bases from J; bases unmatched to any gene: 9. This CDR3 region has 13 residues.

This clone turned up a few times. This sequence joins TRBV27 and TRBJ1-4; 8 nucleotides agree with TRBD1. This CDR3 has 14 amino acids. Losses at the gene ends were 6 bases for V and 7 bases for J; bases not matched to a gene: 7. From germline, CDR1 is MNHEY and CDR2 SMNVEV (reference sequence). The CDR3 loop reads CASRPGQGIEKLFF. The CDR3 DNA is TGTGCCAGCAGACCCGGACAGGGAATTGAAAAACTGTTTTTT.

This clone has just one count. This chain uses TRBV6-4 with TRBJ2-2; D is perhaps TRBD2 (6 bases). Germline-derived CDR1 and CDR2 are MRHNA and SNTAGT. The length of the CDR3 is 15 residues. V lost 0 bases to trimming and J lost 4 bases, with 9 bases between them. The DNA of the CDR3 is TGTGCCAGCAGTGACTCGGGGGGTGCCACCGGGGAGCTGTTTTTT. This sequence encodes CASSDSGGATGELFF.

The CDR3: CASSSENRGRNTEAFF. As DNA, the CDR3 is TGCGCCAGCAGCTCGGAAAACAGGGGGCGAAACACTGAAGCTTTCTTT. The chain has TRBV5-1 and TRBJ1-1; 9 nucleotides line up with TRBD1. CDR1 SGHRS and CDR2 YFSETQ come from the germline V gene. Trimming removed 3 bases from V and 2 bases from J; junction bases left unmatched: 8. The length of the CDR3 is 16 residues.

The V gene is TRBV19, the J gene TRBJ2-4; the match to TRBD2 covers 7 bases. CDR3 length: 14 residues. After removal of 5 bases from V and 7 bases from J, the junction contained 8 bases not matched to a gene. Germline CDR1 LNHDA, CDR2 SQIVND (reference sequence). The CDR3 loop is CASSPRRGVNIQYF. The CDR3 nucleotides read TGTGCCAGTAGTCCACGACGGGGGGTGAACATTCAGTACTTC.

This clone is a singleton in its sample. For the CDR3, the DNA is TGTGCCAGCAGTTTCCCTAAAGAGACCCAGTACTTC. This gives the protein CASSFPKETQYF. The chain links TRBV28 to TRBJ2-5; D unresolved. Germline CDR1 and CDR2: MDHEN and SYDVKM. Trimming removed 3 bases at V and 3 bases at J, with 5 bases between. The CDR3 sequence is 12 residues long.

The chain has TRBV18 and TRBJ1-2; D call uncertain. Germline-derived CDR1 and CDR2 are KGHSH and LQKENI. The V and J ends lost 4 bases and 4 bases respectively, with 4 bases between them. The CDR3 runs to 11 residues. In nucleotides, the CDR3 is TGTGCCAGCTCACACAGCTATGGCTACACCTTC. This codes for CASSHSYGYTF.

This clone was seen more than once but under ten times. V usage is TRBV19 and J usage is TRBJ1-1, with D tentatively TRBD1 (6 bases). Germline assignment: CDR1 LNHDA and CDR2 SQIVND (reference sequence). The CDR3 covers 15 residues. Trimming took off 2 bases at V and 0 bases at J, with 10 bases between the two ends. The CDR3 sequence is CASSIRQGMNTEAFF. The DNA of the CDR3 is TGTGCCAGTAGTATAAGGCAGGGGATGAACACTGAAGCTTTCTTT.

This chain joins TRBV28 and TRBJ2-1, with 9 bases aligning to TRBD1. CDR3 length equals 13 residues. The V gene's germline CDR1 is MDHEN and CDR2 SYDVKM. Trimming removed 5 bases from V and 6 bases from J; junction bases left unmatched: 2. Here the CDR3 DNA reads TGTGCCAGCAGTGAGGACAGGGGCAATGAGCAGTTCTTC. Translation: CASSEDRGNEQFF.

The genes are TRBV6-2 or TRBV6-3 and TRBJ2-7; D is possibly TRBD1 (7 bases). Trimming took off 3 bases at V and 4 bases at J, with 10 bases between the two ends. The CDR3 loop spans 13 amino acids. Germline V gene sequence: CDR1 MNHEY, CDR2 SVGEGT. Here the CDR3 DNA reads TGTGCCAGCAGTTATCAGGGGGGATACGAGCAGTACTTC. Amino acids: CASSYQGGYEQYF.

The V and J genes are TRBV18 and TRBJ2-7, with D unresolved. The CDR3 has 11 residues. CDR1 is KGHSH and CDR2 is LQKENI in the germline V gene. Trimming took off 6 bases at V and 4 bases at J, with 7 bases between the two ends. As DNA, the CDR3 is TGTGCCAGCTCTCGAGAATACGAGCAGTACTTC. Amino acids: CASSREYEQYF.

This clone was seen just once. The chain employs TRBV5-4 and TRBJ2-7; the match to TRBD1 covers 10 bases. With 0 bases clipped from V and 5 bases from J, the junction kept 8 bases outside the gene matches. CDR3 length: 16 residues. Germline-derived CDR1 and CDR2 are SGHNT and YYREEE (reference sequence). CDR3 nucleotide sequence: TGTGCCAGCAGCTTGGCCGGGACAGGGGTTATCGACGAGCAGTACTTC. Its translation: CASSLAGTGVIDEQYF.

The chain joins TRBV30 to TRBJ2-1, with 15 bases lining up with TRBD2. The CDR3 loop spans 20 amino acids. The V gene's germline CDR1 is GTSNPN and CDR2 SVGIG (reference sequence). With V trimmed by 5 bases and J by 1 base, 15 bases remained unmatched. The CDR3 nucleotides read TGTGCCTGGGCTAAAACCGGGACTAGCGGGAGGAGAATGTCCTACAATGAGCAGTTCTTC. Protein: CAWAKTGTSGRRMSYNEQFF.

The V call is TRBV24-1, the J call TRBJ2-1; D may be TRBD1 (5 bases). V was trimmed by 5 bases and J by 0 bases, leaving 10 bases between them. Germline CDR1 and CDR2: KGHDR and SFDVKD. This CDR3 is 15 amino acids long. This chain's CDR3 is CATSVRASSYNEQFF. The CDR3 coding sequence is TGTGCCACCAGTGTCAGGGCGAGCTCCTACAATGAGCAGTTCTTC.

J is TRBJ2-2 and V is TRBV5-6, with a tentative D call TRBD1 (6 bases). Germline V lookup: CDR1 SGHDT, CDR2 YYEEEE. The germline V and J ends were trimmed by 1 base and 5 bases, with 15 bases remaining between them. This CDR3 is built from 16 residues. CDR3 nucleotides: TGTGCCAGCAGCTTGTTCAGGGGCTTGCAAACCGGGGAGCTGTTTTTT. This sequence encodes CASSLFRGLQTGELFF.

This rearrangement joins TRBV19 to TRBJ1-4; D remains unclear. V lost 7 bases, J lost 0 bases, and 18 bases lay in between. Germline CDR1 and CDR2: LNHDA and SQIVND (reference sequence). CDR3 length: 17 amino acids. CDR3 region: CASKGARSPSTNEKLFF. CDR3 sequence (DNA): TGTGCCAGTAAAGGAGCCAGAAGTCCTTCAACTAATGAAAAACTGTTTTTT.

The chain couples TRBV12-5 to TRBJ2-1; the D gene is possibly TRBD2 (6 bases). The germline V gene has CDR1 LGHNT and CDR2 FRNRAP. V dropped 6 bases and J dropped 1 base, with 16 bases sitting between them. This CDR3 has 16 amino acids. The CDR3 reads CASGRWTGASYNEQFF. The CDR3 bases are TGTGCTAGTGGCCGCTGGACGGGAGCATCCTACAATGAGCAGTTCTTC.

The chain combines TRBV3-1 (or the pseudogene TRBV3-2) with TRBJ1-6, with TRBD1 as a possible D gene (5 bases). Trimming shortened V by 4 bases and J by 7 bases, and 11 bases separated the two germline ends. The CDR3 is 14 amino acids. Per germline, CDR1 LGHDT and CDR2 YNNKEL (reference sequence). The CDR3 region is CASSLGARNSPLHF. CDR3 DNA: TGTGCCAGCAGCCTAGGGGCAAGAAATTCACCCCTCCACTTT.

J is TRBJ2-3 and V is TRBV19; 7 bases map to TRBD1. The CDR3 has 17 residues. Germline V CDR1 and CDR2: LNHDA, SQIVND (reference sequence). V trimming: 1 base; J trimming: 4 bases; junction bases outside the gene matches: 11. CDR3 amino acids: CASSIGGGRGLADTQYF. As DNA, the CDR3 is TGTGCCAGTAGTATAGGAGGGGGCAGGGGATTAGCAGATACGCAGTATTTT.

V usage is TRBV6-2 or TRBV6-3 and J usage is TRBJ2-4, with TRBD2 identical over 8 bases. The CDR3 has 14 residues. CDR1 MNHEY and CDR2 SVGEGT come from the germline V gene. Germline trimming cut 7 bases from V and 9 bases from J; bases unmatched to any gene: 11. As DNA, the CDR3 is TGTGCCAGCACCCCTACGAGCGGGGGAGTCATTCAGTACTTC. Its translation is CASTPTSGGVIQYF.

This chain uses TRBV6-6 with TRBJ2-7, with 10 bases matching TRBD2. Germline CDR1 MNHNY, CDR2 SVGAGI (reference sequence). This CDR3 region has 14 residues. With V trimmed by 8 bases and J by 1 base, 5 bases remained unmatched. This CDR3 is CASVGSGRSYEQYF. The CDR3 DNA reads as TGTGCCAGCGTCGGTAGCGGGAGGTCCTACGAGCAGTACTTC.

DNA for the CDR3: TGTGCCAGCAGCGCCGTGGGGCAGATTTTCGATACGCAGTATTTT. Protein sequence: CASSAVGQIFDTQYF. The chain uses TRBV7-2 and TRBJ2-3, with D perhaps matching TRBD1 (5 bases). The CDR3 is 15 amino acids. The germline V and J ends were trimmed by 5 bases and 6 bases, with 18 bases remaining between them. Germline V gene lookup returns CDR1 SGHTA and CDR2 FQGNSA.

The rearrangement joins TRBV3-1 (or the pseudogene TRBV3-2) to TRBJ2-7; no clear D. V was shortened by 1 base and J by 3 bases, with 10 bases between the two germline ends. CDR1 is LGHDT, CDR2 YNNKEL, per germline (reference sequence). CDR3 length: 14 residues. CDR3: CASSQGGGSYEQYF. In DNA form, the CDR3 reads TGTGCCAGCAGCCAAGGAGGCGGAAGCTACGAGCAGTACTTC.

V is TRBV5-1 and J is TRBJ2-2, with D perhaps matching TRBD2 (5 bases). This CDR3 contains 13 residues. Per the germline V gene, CDR1 is SGHRS and CDR2 is YFSETQ. V was shortened by 0 bases and J by 7 bases, with 7 bases between the two germline ends. CDR3 amino acids: CASSLGGGGELFF. CDR3 DNA sequence: TGCGCCAGCAGCTTGGGAGGAGGCGGGGAGCTGTTTTTT.

The chain joins TRBV2 to TRBJ1-2; perhaps TRBD1 as D (6 bases). Germline V gives CDR1 SNHLY, CDR2 FYNNEI. The V gene lost 7 bases and the J gene lost 8 bases, with 20 bases spanning the gap. The CDR3 runs to 14 residues. As DNA, the CDR3 is TGTGCCAGCACCCCGGTTACGACAGGTGGAGGCTACACCTTC. Amino acid sequence: CASTPVTTGGGYTF. The variable domain in full, with the rest retrieved from reference TRBV2 and TRBJ1-2, is EPEVTQTPSHQVTQMGQEVILRCVPISNHLYFYWYRQILGQKVEFLVSFYNNEISEKSEIFDDQFSVERPDGSNFTLKIRSTKLEDSAMYFCASTPVTTGGGYTFGSGTRLTVV.

The rearrangement links TRBV5-5 to TRBJ2-5; D may be TRBD2 (6 bases). The CDR3 covers 15 residues. V was clipped by 2 bases and J by 7 bases, with 18 bases between them. From germline, CDR1 is SGHKS and CDR2 YYEKEE (reference sequence). CDR3 bases: TGTGCCAGCAGCTTAAGGGACTCCGGGGGATGGACCCAGTACTTC. Amino acids: CASSLRDSGGWTQYF.